This paragraph reports one T cell receptor beta chain. Its target is not known. The time point: pre-treatment sample, taken before nivolumab and TIL therapy. Stage 4 NSCLC adults joined between 2017 and January 2020. Trimming pared 1 base from V and 2 bases from J, leaving 18 bases between. The CDR3 sequence is 17 residues long. Germline V CDR1 and CDR2: GTSNPN, SVGIG (reference sequence). The data originate from a study of TIL therapy for anti-PD-1-resistant metastatic lung cancer. The immunoSEQ assay was v3. Survey-level samples got 2 million to 2.5 million read pairs; deep-level samples got roughly 4.5-6.5 million. Profiling relied on immunoSEQ multiplex PCR, and the TCRdb table lists in-frame clones only, not all of them. The sample holds under 70,000 clones, 70% to 75% seen once. Notes on the study in general: This highly selected cohort may not generalize to typical lung cancer patients.

This TCR was recovered from a person aged 25 to 85 with non-small cell lung cancer. The V and J genes are TRBV30 and TRBJ1-5, with TRBD1 as a possible D gene (5 bases). The input for sequencing was blood, taken at baseline. The CDR3 sequence is CAWSALGGAAGNQPQHF. CDR3 bases: TGTGCCTGGAGTGCCCTTGGAGGGGCAGCGGGCAATCAGCCCCAGCATTTT.